Listed below are T cell receptor beta chains from one sample, sequenced in a study of control samples from healthy donors and cancer patients. The method was immunoSEQ multiplex PCR; TCRdb's version includes in-frame clones alone and lacks a portion of them. The sample consists of approximately 150,000 clones, roughly 88% of them appearing once. Sequencing input: blood. These receptors all come from a man younger than 35 in good health. CDR3s include the opening cysteine and the closing phenylalanine or tryptophan. A D gene is named only where the DNA matches it firmly. Clone size is given for some rows only: seen once, a few or many times, or a class if the clone is expanded.

v_gene	j_gene	abundance	d_gene	CDR3nt	CDR3aa
TRBV9	TRBJ2-7	NA	NA	TGTGCCAGCAGCGTAGGGGGGTCCTCCTACGAGCAGTACTTC	CASSVGGSSYEQYF
TRBV7-3	TRBJ2-7	NA	TRBD2	TGTGCCAGCAGCCCTGGGACTAGCGGGGCCCCCCAGTACTTC	CASSPGTSGAPQYF
TRBV19	TRBJ1-5	NA	NA	TGTGCCAGTAGTATTTACGGAGAGGGGAAAGATCAGCCCCAGCATTTT	CASSIYGEGKDQPQHF
TRBV7-9	TRBJ2-5	once	NA	TGTGCCAGCAGCTCCCGGGCCGTGGCGGAGACCCAGTACTTC	CASSSRAVAETQYF
TRBV5-4	TRBJ1-1	NA	NA	TGTGCCAGCAGCTTTTCGACAGATGAAGCTTTCTTT	CASSFSTDEAFF
TRBV19	TRBJ2-5	NA	TRBD2	TGTGCCAGTAGTCCGGGGGGGCGTCAAGAGACCCAGTACTTC	CASSPGGRQETQYF
TRBV28	TRBJ1-5	NA	TRBD1	TGTGCCAGCAGTTATACAGGGGAGGGCAATCAGCCCCAGCATTTT	CASSYTGEGNQPQHF
TRBV6-1	TRBJ1-1	NA	NA	TGTGCCAGCAGTGACCCAGGGGCAGTGAACACTGAAGCTTTCTTT	CASSDPGAVNTEAFF
TRBV6-2/TRBV6-3	TRBJ2-1	NA	NA	TGTGCCAGCAGTTACTACTCGTCGAGAGGGTCCTACAATGAGCAGTTCTTC	CASSYYSSRGSYNEQFF
TRBV19	TRBJ2-7	NA	TRBD1	TGTGCCAGTAGTAGGGGACAGTACTCCTACGAGCAGTACTTC	CASSRGQYSYEQYF
TRBV5-1	TRBJ1-4	NA	NA	TGCGCCAGCAGCTTCGAGAATGACAATGAAAAACTGTTTTTT	CASSFENDNEKLFF
TRBV3-1/TRBV3-2	TRBJ1-5	NA	NA	TGTGCCAGCAGCCAAGGTGTAAACAATCAGCCCCAGCATTTT	CASSQGVNNQPQHF
TRBV6-1	TRBJ2-6	NA	TRBD2	TGTGCCAGCAGTGAAACGGGACTAGCGGGGGGACCCCGAGGAACTGGGGCCAACGTCCTGACTTTC	CASSETGLAGGPRGTGANVLTF
TRBV27	TRBJ2-3	NA	NA	TGTGCCAGCAGTCGGGGACCGGCGTTGGATACGCAGTATTTT	CASSRGPALDTQYF
TRBV4-1	TRBJ2-3	NA	TRBD2	TGCGCCAGCAGCCAAGATATCCCCGGACTAGCGGCTAGCACAGATACGCAGTATTTT	CASSQDIPGLAASTDTQYF
TRBV7-2	TRBJ1-2	NA	TRBD1	TGTGCCAGCAGCTTAGCGCTAAAGGGGGCAGATGGCTACACCTTC	CASSLALKGADGYTF
TRBV5-1	TRBJ2-4	NA	NA	TGCGCCAGCAGCTTGGGGCAGGACCCTAACATTCAGTACTTC	CASSLGQDPNIQYF
TRBV4-1	TRBJ2-1	NA	TRBD2	TGCGCCAGCAGCCAATCAATCAGCGGGGGGGCCACCAATGAGCAGTTCTTC	CASSQSISGGATNEQFF
TRBV11-2	TRBJ1-6	NA	NA	TGTGCCAGCAGCTATAGACAGACTTATAATTCACCCCTCCACTTT	CASSYRQTYNSPLHF
TRBV6-6	TRBJ1-1	once	NA	TGTGCCAGCAGTTACAAAGGGCTCGAAGCTTTCTTT	CASSYKGLEAFF
TRBV21-1	TRBJ1-5	NA	NA	TGTGCCAGCAGCTTAACGTTTTTCCCGGGACAGGGCCTCGTCGGTCAGCCCCAGCATTTT	CASSLTFFPGQGLVGQPQHF
TRBV5-5	TRBJ1-1	NA	NA	TGTGCCAGCAGCTCCCCCTTCACCCCAGGGGCGATGAACACTGAAGCTTTCTTT	CASSSPFTPGAMNTEAFF
TRBV4-2	TRBJ2-5	NA	TRBD2	TGTGCCAGCAGCCAAGTTACTAGCGGGGGGGCCGGAGAGACCCAGTACTTC	CASSQVTSGGAGETQYF
TRBV7-3	TRBJ2-7	NA	NA	TGTGCCAGCAGCTTAGGGTGGGGGTCGTCCCACGAGCAGTACTTC	CASSLGWGSSHEQYF
TRBV27	TRBJ1-4	NA	NA	TGTGCCAGCAGTTTAACAACGGGGGAAAAACTGTTTTTT	CASSLTTGEKLFF
TRBV5-1	TRBJ2-7	NA	NA	TGCGCCAGCACCGCGACAGGCCCCTACGAGCAGTACTTC	CASTATGPYEQYF
TRBV7-2	TRBJ1-1	NA	NA	TGTGCCAGCAGCTTAGAGGGCGGGGACACTGAAGCTTTCTTT	CASSLEGGDTEAFF
TRBV6-6	TRBJ2-7	NA	NA	TGTGCCAGCAGTTACGCCTACAGTCTCTACGAGCAGTACTTC	CASSYAYSLYEQYF
TRBV6-2/TRBV6-3	TRBJ2-4	few	NA	TGTGCCAGCAGTGTAGCGGCAAAAAACATTCAGTACTTC	CASSVAAKNIQYF
TRBV6-5	TRBJ1-1	NA	NA	TGTGCCAGCAGAACCACATCGGGGAACACTGAAGCTTTCTTT	CASRTTSGNTEAFF
TRBV9	TRBJ2-7	NA	NA	TGTGCCAGCAGCGTAGCTACGGGGGACTACGAGCAGTACTTC	CASSVATGDYEQYF
TRBV6-6	TRBJ2-7	NA	TRBD1	TGTGCCAGCAGTTCCAAGGACAGGGGGCGATACGAGCAGTACTTC	CASSSKDRGRYEQYF
TRBV9	TRBJ2-3	NA	TRBD2	TGTGCCAGCAGCGTAGGCTTAGCGGGGGGCCTTAAGGTCACAGATACGCAGTATTTT	CASSVGLAGGLKVTDTQYF
TRBV4-3	TRBJ2-3	NA	NA	TGCGCCAGCAGCCCCCGAAGGGGGGAGACGCAGTATTTT	CASSPRRGETQYF
TRBV3-1/TRBV3-2	TRBJ2-1	many	TRBD2	TGTGCCAGCAGCCCCCCTAGCGGGGGGGCCCATGAGCAGTTCTTC	CASSPPSGGAHEQFF
TRBV12-5	TRBJ2-1	NA	NA	TGTGCTAGTGGTTTGCATGGGGAACCAGGTGAGCAGTTCTTC	CASGLHGEPGEQFF
TRBV13	TRBJ2-3	NA	NA	TGTGCCAGCCGCTGGGGGGCGGGGGCAGATACGCAGTATTTT	CASRWGAGADTQYF
TRBV27	TRBJ1-6	once	NA	TGTGCCAGCAGCTCCTATAATTCACCCCTCCACTTT	CASSSYNSPLHF
TRBV9	TRBJ2-3	NA	TRBD2	TGTGCCAGCAGCGTAGAGGAGGGACTAGTTTTCGATACGCAGTATTTT	CASSVEEGLVFDTQYF
TRBV6-6	TRBJ2-7	NA	TRBD2	TGTGCCAGCAGTTACCGGGGGGATTCAGCCTCCTACGAGCAGTACTTC	CASSYRGDSASYEQYF
TRBV14	TRBJ2-7	once	NA	TGTGCCAGCAGCCTCGGGAATCCCGAGCAGTACTTC	CASSLGNPEQYF
TRBV4-3	TRBJ1-4	NA	NA	TGCGCCAGCAGCCAAGTCTCGACGGGGCAAGAGGCGGAAAAACTGTTTTTT	CASSQVSTGQEAEKLFF
TRBV28	TRBJ1-5	once	NA	TGTGCCAGCACGCTCATAACAGGTGGACGAGGCAATCAGCCCCAGCATTTT	CASTLITGGRGNQPQHF
TRBV5-6	TRBJ2-3	few	NA	TGTGCCAGCAGCTTTGCCAGCTTCACAGATACGCAGTATTTT	CASSFASFTDTQYF
TRBV12-3/TRBV12-4	TRBJ2-7	NA	NA	TGTGCCAGCAGCTATTCCCCCTACGAGCAGTACTTC	CASSYSPYEQYF
TRBV6-1	TRBJ2-3	NA	TRBD2	TGTGCCAGCAGTGATATAGCGGGGGATACAGATACGCAGTATTTT	CASSDIAGDTDTQYF
TRBV5-5	TRBJ1-1	NA	TRBD1	TGTGCCAGCAGCGCGGGACAGGGGTTCCCTGAAGCTTTCTTT	CASSAGQGFPEAFF
TRBV7-2	TRBJ1-2	NA	NA	TGTGCCAGCAGCCCAGGGTTTGGCTACACCTTC	CASSPGFGYTF
TRBV5-4	TRBJ1-1	NA	NA	TGTGCCAGCAGGGGTGGAGGACAGCCGAACACTGAAGCTTTCTTT	CASRGGGQPNTEAFF
TRBV4-3	TRBJ1-5	NA	NA	TGCGCCAGCAGCCAAGACGGACAAAGCAATCAGCCCCAGCATTTT	CASSQDGQSNQPQHF
TRBV5-1	TRBJ2-5	NA	TRBD2	TGCGCCAGCAGCAGGGGACTAGCGGGGATACAAGAGACCCAGTACTTC	CASSRGLAGIQETQYF
TRBV20-1	TRBJ1-5	NA	NA	TGCAGTGCTAGTCGCGGGGGAGGTAGTCAGCCCCAGCATTTT	CSASRGGGSQPQHF